Listed below are T cell receptor beta chains from one sample, sequenced in a study of T-cell memory formation after mild COVID-19. MiXCR, applied by TCRdb to the 5' RACE reads, yields one record per CDR3 protein. The sample records 300,000 to 400,000 distinct CDR3 sequences, around 15% being singletons. The sequencing sample was made of PBMCs or a T cell subset sorted from them (not recorded which). The receptors originated from a man between 18 and 35 years old who had mild COVID-19 (a few samples of this study predate the infection). Cell type and time point are not known. CDR3s include the opening cysteine and the closing phenylalanine or tryptophan. Fields, in order: clone size, J gene, CDR3 length, D gene, V gene, CDR3 DNA, CDR3 protein. The D gene is left open where the match is weak. Some rows have no size entry. The others give once, few or many, or a class for an expanded clone.

few | TRBJ2-1 | 17 | TRBD2 | TRBV7-2 | TGTGCCAGCAGCTTAGGGCTAGCGGGGAACCCCTACAATGAGCAGTTCTTC | CASSLGLAGNPYNEQFF
few | TRBJ2-7 | 11 | NA | TRBV12-3/TRBV12-4 | TGTGCCAGCAGTAGGCAGGGGGAGCAGTACTTC | CASSRQGEQYF
few | TRBJ1-2 | 16 | NA | TRBV7-2 | TGTGCCAGCAGCTTAGCCCACGGACCCTCAGAAAGAGGCTACACCTTC | CASSLAHGPSERGYTF
NA | TRBJ2-1 | 16 | TRBD2 | TRBV2 | TGTGCCAGCAGTGGCGCTGCGGGCGGGGGGGCCGGTGAGCAGTTCTTC | CASSGAAGGGAGEQFF
NA | TRBJ2-1 | 16 | TRBD2 | TRBV3-1 | TGTGCCAGCAGCCTCCGACTAGCGGGGAGTTACAATGAGCAGTTCTTC | CASSLRLAGSYNEQFF
NA | TRBJ2-2 | 14 | TRBD1 | TRBV20-1 | TGCAGTGCTTTGACAGGGGCGAACACCGGGGAGCTGTTTTTT | CSALTGANTGELFF
NA | TRBJ2-5 | 14 | TRBD2 | TRBV5-1 | TGCGCCAGCAGCCGGACTAGCGGGGAAGAGACCCAGTACTTC | CASSRTSGEETQYF
many | TRBJ2-1 | 13 | NA | TRBV29-1 | TGCAGCGTTGAACGGAGCTCCTACAATGAGCAGTTCTTC | CSVERSSYNEQFF
NA | TRBJ1-2 | 13 | NA | TRBV9 | TGTGCCAGCAGCGTAGGGCCACAACGGGGCTACACCTTC | CASSVGPQRGYTF
many | TRBJ1-1 | 13 | TRBD1 | TRBV7-3 | TGTGCCAGCAGCCGACAGGGGAACACTGAAGCTTTCTTT | CASSRQGNTEAFF
NA | TRBJ1-2 | 17 | TRBD1 | TRBV2 | TGTGCCAGCAGTGAAAGGCTCTGGGACAGGGATTTCTATGGCTACACCTTC | CASSERLWDRDFYGYTF
NA | TRBJ2-1 | 14 | TRBD1 | TRBV19 | TGTGCCAGTAGTATATCGACGCCCGGGACAGGGGAGTTCTTC | CASSISTPGTGEFF
NA | TRBJ2-3 | 17 | TRBD2 | TRBV27 | TGTGCCAGCAGTTCACTCGGACTAGCGGGGGCGGCAGATACGCAGTATTTT | CASSSLGLAGAADTQYF
NA | TRBJ2-7 | 15 | NA | TRBV4-3 | TGCGCCAGCAGCCAAGCTCGGGGGCTATCCTACGAGCAGTACTTC | CASSQARGLSYEQYF
NA | TRBJ1-1 | 15 | TRBD1 | TRBV29-1 | TGCAGCGGATCCCAGGGGGCGGGGATGAACACTGAAGCTTTCTTT | CSGSQGAGMNTEAFF
NA | TRBJ1-1 | 14 | NA | TRBV18 | TGTGCCAGCTCACCTCTTACGGGCGACACTGAAGCTTTCTTT | CASSPLTGDTEAFF
many | TRBJ1-6 | 14 | NA | TRBV7-2 | TGTGCCAGCAGCCGGTCGGGGCCTAATTCACCCCTCCACTTT | CASSRSGPNSPLHF
NA | TRBJ2-2 | 15 | NA | TRBV28 | TGTGCCAGCAGTTCGAACGGCCTCCTCACCGGGGAGCTGTTTTTT | CASSSNGLLTGELFF
few | TRBJ2-2 | 15 | TRBD1 | TRBV5-5 | TGTGCCAGCAGCTTGAGGTTTGGACAGGCCGGGGAGCTGTTTTTT | CASSLRFGQAGELFF
NA | TRBJ2-7 | 13 | NA | TRBV6-5 | TGTGCCAGCAGCGCACTCAGGTCCTACGAGCAGTACTTC | CASSALRSYEQYF
NA | TRBJ2-1 | 18 | NA | TRBV7-6 | TGTGCCAGCAGCTCGACCCAACCGCAGGGGGGGGGATACAATGAGCAGTTCTTC | CASSSTQPQGGGYNEQFF
NA | TRBJ2-7 | 15 | TRBD1 | TRBV5-1 | TGCGCCACCTCGAGGATACAGGGGGGCTTCGACGAGCAGTACTTC | CATSRIQGGFDEQYF
few | TRBJ2-3 | 15 | NA | TRBV7-9 | TGTGCCAGCAGCCAGCCGGGGCTGCGCCCCGGTACGCAGTATTTT | CASSQPGLRPGTQYF
few | TRBJ2-3 | 14 | NA | TRBV7-3 | TGTGCCAGCAGCTCACACCCTGACACAGATACGCAGTATTTT | CASSSHPDTDTQYF
NA | TRBJ1-5 | 15 | TRBD1 | TRBV20-1 | TGCAGTGCTAGAGCGGGGGGACAGGGGCATCAGCCCCAGCATTTT | CSARAGGQGHQPQHF
NA | TRBJ2-3 | 15 | NA | TRBV7-2 | TGTGCCAGCAGCTTACGGGAACCTAGCACAGATACGCAGTATTTT | CASSLREPSTDTQYF
NA | TRBJ2-7 | 13 | NA | TRBV5-4 | TGTGCCAGCAGCTTGGTATTCAGTGCCGAGCAGTACTTC | CASSLVFSAEQYF
few | TRBJ2-2 | 16 | TRBD1 | TRBV18 | TGTGCCAGCTCATCGGACAGGGGGCAGGTCACCGGGGAGCTGTTTTTT | CASSSDRGQVTGELFF
many | TRBJ2-1 | 17 | NA | TRBV7-2 | TGTGCCAGCAGCTCAGGATTCCCGGGGAGCTCCTACAATGAGCAGTTCTTC | CASSSGFPGSSYNEQFF
few | TRBJ1-1 | 15 | NA | TRBV6-1 | TGTGCCAGCAGTGAAGTCGGAGAGATTAACACTGAAGCTTTCTTT | CASSEVGEINTEAFF
few | TRBJ2-2 | 12 | NA | TRBV6-1 | TGTGCCAGCAGCCAGGTCACCGGGGAGCTGTTTTTT | CASSQVTGELFF
once | TRBJ1-5 | 13 | NA | TRBV2 | TGTGCCAGCAAGGACTTAAGCAATCAGCCCCAGCATTTT | CASKDLSNQPQHF
few | TRBJ1-2 | 10 | NA | TRBV29-1 | TGCAGCGTTGGAAACTATGGCTACACCTTC | CSVGNYGYTF
few | TRBJ1-3 | 13 | NA | TRBV20-1 | TGCAGTGCCGCCAGGGTCTCTGGAAACACCATATATTTT | CSAARVSGNTIYF
few | TRBJ2-7 | 14 | NA | TRBV27 | TGTGCCAGCAGTCCCACGTACGGGGTCTACGAGCAGTACTTC | CASSPTYGVYEQYF
NA | TRBJ2-3 | 11 | NA | TRBV20-1 | TGCAGTGCTAGGAGGGTGGATACGCAGTATTTT | CSARRVDTQYF
few | TRBJ2-7 | 15 | TRBD2 | TRBV6-6 | TGTGCCAGCACCGTACTAGCGGGAGTTGTCCACGAGCAGTACTTC | CASTVLAGVVHEQYF
many | TRBJ2-3 | 16 | NA | TRBV19 | TGTGCCAGTAGTGGACGGGACAAGGGGAGGACAGATACGCAGTATTTT | CASSGRDKGRTDTQYF
few | TRBJ2-3 | 14 | TRBD2 | TRBV20-1 | TGCAGTGCTCCGGTAGCGGGGGCGCCAGATACGCAGTATTTT | CSAPVAGAPDTQYF
few | TRBJ1-5 | 15 | TRBD1 | TRBV6-2/TRBV6-3 | TGTGCCAGCAGTTATACAGGGGGCCGGTGGCAGCCCCAGCATTTT | CASSYTGGRWQPQHF
NA | TRBJ2-3 | 13 | TRBD2 | TRBV20-1 | TGCAGTGCTAGAGGAAAAGGCGGGGGGGCGCATTATTTT | CSARGKGGGAHYF
few | TRBJ1-6 | 14 | NA | TRBV5-6 | TGTGCCAGCAGCCCCGAAGGGGGTAATTCACCCCTCCACTTT | CASSPEGGNSPLHF